The 8 T cell receptor beta chains reported below all come from one sample, sequenced in a study of T-cell memory formation after mild COVID-19. TCRdb used MiXCR to reprocess the 5' RACE reads, holding one entry per CDR3 protein. The sample holds 470,000 or so distinct CDR3 sequences, around a sixth seen once. Material for sequencing was PBMCs or a T cell subset sorted from them (not recorded which). Every receptor here comes from an adult woman who had mild COVID-19 (a few samples of this study predate the infection). Cell type and time point are not known.

Comment on this clonotype: Germline and junction disagree at one end, which may indicate a read error. The chain has TRBV7-2 and TRBJ2-1; TRBD2 matches 7 bases. CDR3 length: 12 residues. Per the germline V gene, CDR1 is SGHTA and CDR2 is FQGNSA. The CDR3 DNA follows: TGTGCCAGCAGCCTAGCGGAGCATCCCCAGTTCTTC. Protein: CASSLAEHPQFF.

This clonotype was seen only a few times. The rearrangement joins TRBV5-1 to TRBJ2-5; 9 positions match TRBD1. The junction had 21 bases not matched to a gene; V was cut back by 4 bases and J by 14 bases. The CDR3 is made up of 16 amino acids. Germline-derived CDR1 and CDR2 are SGHRS and YFSETQ. The CDR3 here is CASSTTSGTGSMGPYF. CDR3 nucleotides: TGCGCCAGCAGCACAACCTCCGGGACAGGGAGCATGGGACCCTACTTC.

Ten or more counts support this clonotype. The chain couples TRBV15 to TRBJ2-3; no definite D call. The germline V gene encodes CDR1 LNHNV and CDR2 YYDKDF (reference sequence). The CDR3 has 13 residues. V lost 0 bases and J lost 4, with 5 bases in between. CDR3 DNA: TGTGCCACCAGCAGAGATACGGCAGATACGCAGTATTTT. The encoded protein is CATSRDTADTQYF. The full variable domain, in which reference TRBV15 and TRBJ2-3 provide the parts outside the CDR3, is DAMVIQNPRYQVTQFGKPVTLSCSQTLNHNVMYWYQQKSSQAPKLLFHYYDKDFNNEADTPDNFQSRRPNTSFCFLDIRSPGLGDTAMYLCATSRDTADTQYFGPGTRLTVL.

A few counts support this clonotype. This chain joins TRBV5-1 and TRBJ1-4; 7 positions agree with TRBD1. CDR1 SGHRS and CDR2 YFSETQ come from the germline V gene. The CDR3 has 15 amino acids. V shed 2 bases, J shed 2 bases, and the junction held 3 bases outside the gene matches. CDR3 nucleotides: TGCGCCAGCAGCTTCCGGGACAGCACTAATGAAAAACTGTTTTTT. Its translation: CASSFRDSTNEKLFF.

This clonotype appeared a few times. V and J are TRBV19 and TRBJ2-1; D might be TRBD2 (5 bases). Between the trimmed V and J ends, which lost 3 bases and 7 bases, there was a span of 7 bases. In germline, CDR1 is LNHDA, CDR2 SQIVND (reference sequence). The CDR3 spans 12 residues. The CDR3 bases are TGTGCCAGTAGTATGGACTTTAATGAGCAGTTCTTC. Its protein is CASSMDFNEQFF.

This clonotype was seen more than once but under ten times. The chain has TRBV7-9 and TRBJ1-3; 8 bases match TRBD1. The CDR3 runs 11 residues. Germline loops: CDR1 SEHNR, CDR2 FQNEAQ (reference sequence). The CDR3 sequence is CQGATGNTIYF. CDR3 nucleotide sequence: TGTCAGGGGGCAACTGGAAACACCATATATTTT.

V gene TRBV5-1 combines with J gene TRBJ1-2; 11 nucleotides line up with TRBD1. This CDR3 comprises 13 residues. Germline CDR1 SGHRS, CDR2 YFSETQ. V shed 6 bases and J 8 bases; nucleotides not matched to a gene: 6. The CDR3: CASTRTGGGGYTF. CDR3 coding DNA: TGCGCCAGCACCCGGACAGGGGGCGGAGGCTACACCTTC.

The rearrangement joins TRBV6-1 to TRBJ1-5, with 8 bases matching TRBD1. Germline V CDR1 and CDR2: MNHNS, SASEGT. CDR3 length: 18 residues. Unmatched junction bases numbered 8, after V lost 1 base and J lost 0 bases. The CDR3 DNA is TGTGCCAGCAGTGAAGTCTTACAGGGGGTGTATAGCAATCAGCCCCAGCATTTT. This sequence encodes CASSEVLQGVYSNQPQHF.